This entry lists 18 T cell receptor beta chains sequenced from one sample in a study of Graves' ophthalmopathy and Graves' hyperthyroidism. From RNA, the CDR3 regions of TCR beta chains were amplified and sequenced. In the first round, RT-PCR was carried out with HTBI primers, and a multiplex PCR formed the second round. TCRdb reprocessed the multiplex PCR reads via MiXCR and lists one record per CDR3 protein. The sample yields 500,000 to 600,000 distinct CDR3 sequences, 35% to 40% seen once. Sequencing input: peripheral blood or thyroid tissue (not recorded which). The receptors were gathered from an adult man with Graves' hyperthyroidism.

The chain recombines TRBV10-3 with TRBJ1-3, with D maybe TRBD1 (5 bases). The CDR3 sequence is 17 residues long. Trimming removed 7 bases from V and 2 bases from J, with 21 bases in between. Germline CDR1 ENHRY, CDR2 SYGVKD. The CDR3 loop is CAINPREGTEAGNTIYF. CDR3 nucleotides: TGTGCCATCAACCCCAGGGAAGGCACTGAAGCTGGAAACACCATATATTTT.

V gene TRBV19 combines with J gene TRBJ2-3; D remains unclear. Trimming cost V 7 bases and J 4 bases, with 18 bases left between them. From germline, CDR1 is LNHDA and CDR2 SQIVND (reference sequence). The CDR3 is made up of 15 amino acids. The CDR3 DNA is TGTGCCAGTACGAAACAACCCGCGATCTCAGATACGCAGTATTTT. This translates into CASTKQPAISDTQYF. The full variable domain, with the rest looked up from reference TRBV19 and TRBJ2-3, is DGGITQSPKYLFRKEGQNVTLSCEQNLNHDAMYWYRQDPGQGLRLIYYSQIVNDFQKGDIAEGYSVSREKKESFPLTVTSAQKNPTAFYLCASTKQPAISDTQYFGPGTRLTVL.

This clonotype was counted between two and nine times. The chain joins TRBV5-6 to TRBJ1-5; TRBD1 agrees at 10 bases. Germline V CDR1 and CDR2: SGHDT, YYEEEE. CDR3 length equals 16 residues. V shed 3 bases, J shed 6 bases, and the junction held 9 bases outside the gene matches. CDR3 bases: TGTGCCAGCAGCTACGGGACAGGGGAGCGAACTCAGCCCCAGCATTTT. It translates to CASSYGTGERTQPQHF.

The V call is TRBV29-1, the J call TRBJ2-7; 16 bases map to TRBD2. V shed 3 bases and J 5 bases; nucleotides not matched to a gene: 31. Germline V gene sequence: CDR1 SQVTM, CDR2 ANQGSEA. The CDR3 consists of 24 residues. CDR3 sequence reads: CSVDQQRGSWGPGLAGGPFDEQYF. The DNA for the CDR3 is TGCAGCGTTGACCAGCAGCGAGGGTCCTGGGGACCGGGACTAGCGGGGGGGCCTTTCGACGAGCAGTACTTC.

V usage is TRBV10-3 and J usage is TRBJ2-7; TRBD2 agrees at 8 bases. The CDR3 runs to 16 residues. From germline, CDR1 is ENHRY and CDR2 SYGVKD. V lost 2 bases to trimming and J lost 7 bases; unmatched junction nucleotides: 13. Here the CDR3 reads CAISEGTSGDYNEQYF. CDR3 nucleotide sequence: TGTGCCATCAGTGAGGGAACTAGCGGAGACTACAATGAGCAGTACTTC.

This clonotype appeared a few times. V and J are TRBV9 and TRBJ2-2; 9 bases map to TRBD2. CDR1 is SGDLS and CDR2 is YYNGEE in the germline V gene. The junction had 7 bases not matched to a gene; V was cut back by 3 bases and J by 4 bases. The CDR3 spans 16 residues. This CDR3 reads CASSGIAGARTGELFF. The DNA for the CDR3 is TGTGCCAGCAGCGGAATAGCGGGAGCTCGCACCGGGGAGCTGTTTTTT.

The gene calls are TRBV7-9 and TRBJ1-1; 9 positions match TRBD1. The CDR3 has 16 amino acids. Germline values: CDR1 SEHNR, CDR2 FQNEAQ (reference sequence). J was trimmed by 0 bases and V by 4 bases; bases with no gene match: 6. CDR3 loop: CASSSPGQGLNTEAFF. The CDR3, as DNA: TGTGCCAGCAGCTCGCCGGGACAGGGATTGAACACTGAAGCTTTCTTT. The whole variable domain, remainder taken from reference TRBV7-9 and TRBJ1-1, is DTGVSQNPRHKITKRGQNVTFRCDPISEHNRLYWYRQTLGQGPEFLTYFQNEAQLEKSRLLSDRFSAERPKGSFSTLEIQRTEQGDSAMYLCASSSPGQGLNTEAFFGQGTRLTVV.

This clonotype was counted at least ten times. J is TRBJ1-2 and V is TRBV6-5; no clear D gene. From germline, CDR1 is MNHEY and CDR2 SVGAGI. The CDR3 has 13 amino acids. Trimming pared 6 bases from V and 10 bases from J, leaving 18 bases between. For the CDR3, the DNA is TGTGCCAGCAGCCCTACCGGCCCTGGATTCTACACCTTC. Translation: CASSPTGPGFYTF.

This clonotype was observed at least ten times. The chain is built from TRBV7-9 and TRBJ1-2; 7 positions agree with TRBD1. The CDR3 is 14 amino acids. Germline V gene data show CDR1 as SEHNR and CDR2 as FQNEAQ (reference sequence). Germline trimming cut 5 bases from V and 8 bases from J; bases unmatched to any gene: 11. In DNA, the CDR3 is TGTGCCAGCAGCCCCTCCGGGACAGAGGAGGGCTACACCTTC. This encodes CASSPSGTEEGYTF.

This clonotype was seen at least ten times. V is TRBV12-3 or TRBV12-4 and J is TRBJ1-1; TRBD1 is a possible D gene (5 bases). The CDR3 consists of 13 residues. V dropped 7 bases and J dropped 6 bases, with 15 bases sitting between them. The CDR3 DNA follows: TGTGCCAGCACCCGTCTCGGACATGCTGAAGCTTTCTTT. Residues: CASTRLGHAEAFF.

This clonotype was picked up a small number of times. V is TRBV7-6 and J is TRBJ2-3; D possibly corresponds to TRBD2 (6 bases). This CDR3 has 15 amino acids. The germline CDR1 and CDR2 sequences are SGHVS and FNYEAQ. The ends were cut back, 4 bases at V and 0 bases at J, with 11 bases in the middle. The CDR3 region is CASSSSSGSTDTQYF. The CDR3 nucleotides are TGTGCCAGCAGCTCCTCGAGCGGGAGCACAGATACGCAGTATTTT. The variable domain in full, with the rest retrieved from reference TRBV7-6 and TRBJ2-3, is GAGVSQSPRYKVTKRGQDVALRCDPISGHVSLYWYRQALGQGPEFLTYFNYEAQQDKSGLPNDRFSAERPEGSISTLTIQRTEQRDSAMYRCASSSSSGSTDTQYFGPGTRLTVL.

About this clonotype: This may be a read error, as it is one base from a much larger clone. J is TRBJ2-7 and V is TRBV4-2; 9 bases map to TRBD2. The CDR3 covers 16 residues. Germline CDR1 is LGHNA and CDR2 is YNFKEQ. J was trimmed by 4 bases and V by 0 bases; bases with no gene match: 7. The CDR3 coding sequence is TGTGCCAGCAGCCAAGATCAGGGCGGGAGGGCATACGAGCAGTACTTC. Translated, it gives CASSQDQGGRAYEQYF.

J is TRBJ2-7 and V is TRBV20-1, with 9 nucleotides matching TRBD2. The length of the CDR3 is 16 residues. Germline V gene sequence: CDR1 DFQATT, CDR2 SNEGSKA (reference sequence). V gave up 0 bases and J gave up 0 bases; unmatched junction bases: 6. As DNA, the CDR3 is TGCAGTGCTAGAGATCGGGGTAGCGGGAGCTCCTACGAGCAGTACTTC. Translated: CSARDRGSGSSYEQYF.

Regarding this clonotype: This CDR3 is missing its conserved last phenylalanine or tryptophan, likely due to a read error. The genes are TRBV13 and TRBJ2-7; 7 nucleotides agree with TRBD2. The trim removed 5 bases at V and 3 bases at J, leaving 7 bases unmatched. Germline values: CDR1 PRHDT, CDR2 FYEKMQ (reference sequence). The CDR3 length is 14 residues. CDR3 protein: CASSHRSGYYEQYS. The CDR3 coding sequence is TGTGCCAGCAGCCACCGTAGCGGGTACTACGAGCAGTACTCC.

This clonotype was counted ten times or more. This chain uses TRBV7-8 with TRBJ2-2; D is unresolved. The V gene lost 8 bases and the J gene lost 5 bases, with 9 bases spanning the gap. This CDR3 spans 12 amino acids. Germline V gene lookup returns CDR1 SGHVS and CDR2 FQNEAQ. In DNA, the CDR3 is TGTGCCAGCCCGGCCAGGACCGGGGAGCTGTTTTTT. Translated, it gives CASPARTGELFF.

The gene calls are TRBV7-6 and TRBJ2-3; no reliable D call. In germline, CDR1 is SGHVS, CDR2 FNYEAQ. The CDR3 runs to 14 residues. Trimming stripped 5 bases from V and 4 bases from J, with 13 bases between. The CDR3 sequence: CASSLVKAPDTQYF. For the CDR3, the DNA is TGTGCCAGCAGCCTAGTGAAGGCCCCAGATACGCAGTATTTT.

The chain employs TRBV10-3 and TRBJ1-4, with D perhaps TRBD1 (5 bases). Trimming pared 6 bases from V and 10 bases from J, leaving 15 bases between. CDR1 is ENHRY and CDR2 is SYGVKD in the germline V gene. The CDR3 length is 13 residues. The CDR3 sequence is CAIRDGTGVKLFF. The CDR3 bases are TGTGCCATCAGGGACGGGACGGGCGTAAAACTGTTTTTT.

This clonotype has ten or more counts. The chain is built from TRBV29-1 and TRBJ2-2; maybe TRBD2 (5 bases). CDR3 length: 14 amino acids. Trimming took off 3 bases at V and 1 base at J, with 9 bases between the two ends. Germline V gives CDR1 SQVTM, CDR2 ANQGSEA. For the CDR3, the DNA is TGCAGCGTTGATTACGGGGTGAACACCGGGGAGCTGTTTTTT. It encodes CSVDYGVNTGELFF.